This T cell receptor beta chain was identified in a study of CD8+ T cells in alopecia areata. In the study overall: The drug, oral tofacitinib, was given to treated patients at 5 to 10 mg twice daily. The percentage of affected scalp area served as the score of severity for treated patients.

Study observations and caveats: Whereas mice showed it more clearly, TCR sharing across patients was murkier, possibly because of HLA.

The CDR3 has 13 amino acids. CDR1 is LNHDA, CDR2 SQIVND, per germline (reference sequence). The V end was cut by 7 bases, the J end by 5 bases, with 14 bases between. Treatment of the sample: oral pan-JAK inhibitor, 5-10 mg twice daily. Extraction of RNA preceded its reverse transcription into cDNA, which served as the sequencing template. Clones were read by immunoSEQ multiplex PCR, and TCRdb kept only the in-frame ones, dropping some. The table lists over 80,000 clones, roughly 45% of them singletons. Notes on this clone: The antigen is undetermined.

The genes are TRBV19 and TRBJ1-1; the D gene is possibly TRBD1 (5 bases). This clonotype originated in a human donor with alopecia areata. This material consisted of CD8+ T cells sorted from blood, taken at week 24, from a patient treated with tofacitinib. CDR3 in DNA: TGTGCCAGTACCCAAACCGACAGAACTGAAGCTTTCTTT. Translation: CASTQTDRTEAFF.